The entry below describes one T cell receptor (beta chain). CDR3 length: 17 amino acids. The V and J ends lost 4 bases and 0 bases, in that order; junction bases with no gene match: 11. The V gene's germline CDR1 is SGDLS and CDR2 YYNGEE. Original handling: Reference gene primer amplification gave nucleated cell count estimates. The repertoire was sequenced with immunoSEQ multiplex PCR; TCRdb's copy has only in-frame clones and lacks some. V and J calls and clone size are those listed in that table; D and trimming were worked out from the DNA. The repertoire holds 150,000 to 200,000 clones, with roughly nine tenths as singletons. This sample was included in a study of blood T cell repertoires in COVID-19. Across the study: Some COVID-19 samples were acute and others convalescent; all came from the United States, Italy and Spain. PBMCs, B-cell-depleted T cells, or T cells were the source of the cDNA or gDNA that made up the material.

The specimen sequenced was peripheral blood. The clonotype originates from a man aged 60 to 75 with acute or convalescent COVID-19. V and J are TRBV9 and TRBJ1-1; TRBD1 matches at 8 bases. In DNA, the CDR3 is TGTGCCAGCAGCCCCTCCGGCACGACAGGGGTGAACACTGAAGCTTTCTTT. Translated, it gives CASSPSGTTGVNTEAFF.